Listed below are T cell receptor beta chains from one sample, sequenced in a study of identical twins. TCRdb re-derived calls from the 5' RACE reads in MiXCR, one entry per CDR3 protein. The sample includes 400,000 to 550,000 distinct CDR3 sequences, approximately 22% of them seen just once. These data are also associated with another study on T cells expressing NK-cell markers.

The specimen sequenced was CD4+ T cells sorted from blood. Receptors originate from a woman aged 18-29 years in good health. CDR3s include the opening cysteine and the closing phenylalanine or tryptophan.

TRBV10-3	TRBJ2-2	CATTLEGTGELFF
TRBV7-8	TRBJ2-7	CASSRTTSGGLSYEQYF
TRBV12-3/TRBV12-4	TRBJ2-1	CASSFRGVTNEQFF
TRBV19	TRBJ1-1	CASNRPQTNTEAFF
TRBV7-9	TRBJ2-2	CASSLGDGHTGELFF
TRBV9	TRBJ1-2	CASSVGRANYGYTF
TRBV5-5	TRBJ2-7	CASSWGPTYEQYF
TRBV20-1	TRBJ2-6	CSSPRANVLTF
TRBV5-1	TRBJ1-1	CASSFSGLEAFF
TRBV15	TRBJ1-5	CATSRGLPNQPQHF
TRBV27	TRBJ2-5	CASSLRGFETQYF
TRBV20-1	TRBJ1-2	CSAGDRGTYGYTF
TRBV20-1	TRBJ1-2	CSAQGTGGADYGYTF
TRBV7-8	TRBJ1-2	CASSFLDYGYTF
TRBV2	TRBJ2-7	CASKAGAHTYEQYF
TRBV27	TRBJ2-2	CASSHTGTGKRGELFF
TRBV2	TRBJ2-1	CASSEARLNYEYNEQFF
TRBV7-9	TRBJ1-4	CASSLEGAPNEKLFF
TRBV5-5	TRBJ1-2	CASSPRDRAASNYGYTF
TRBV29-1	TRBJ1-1	CSVKIQALNTEAFF
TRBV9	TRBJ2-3	CASSVELAGLTDTQYF
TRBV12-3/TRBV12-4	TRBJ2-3	CASSSTSGLRDTQYF
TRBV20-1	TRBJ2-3	CSARATGAVDTQYF
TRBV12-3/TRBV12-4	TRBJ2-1	CASSRGQSSYNEQFF
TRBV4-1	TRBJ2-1	CASSQPIRGVDEQFF
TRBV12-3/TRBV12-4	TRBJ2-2	CASTPSVVAGELFF
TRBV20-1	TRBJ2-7	CSAGDRNYEQYF
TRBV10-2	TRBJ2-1	CASRERPRANNEQFF
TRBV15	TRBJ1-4	CATSRGQGAREKLFF
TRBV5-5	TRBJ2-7	CASSLGTAPYEQYF
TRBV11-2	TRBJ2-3	CASSLASGRSTDTQYF
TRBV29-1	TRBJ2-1	CSVEERHYNEQFF
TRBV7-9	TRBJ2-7	CASSRAGSTYEQYF
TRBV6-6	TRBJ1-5	CASSGQVNQPQHF
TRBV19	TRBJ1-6	CASNFGTGNSPLHF
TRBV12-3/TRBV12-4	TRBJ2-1	CASRGLGSSYNEQFF
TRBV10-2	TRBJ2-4	CATREIAKNIQYF
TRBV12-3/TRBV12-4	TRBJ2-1	CASSLGRGVGEQFF
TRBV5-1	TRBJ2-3	CASSPDRARTDTQYF
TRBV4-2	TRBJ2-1	CASRPQGEGSYNEQFF
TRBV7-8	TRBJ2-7	CASTEPFRYEQYF
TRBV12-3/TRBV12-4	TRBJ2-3	CASSSGTANTDTQYF
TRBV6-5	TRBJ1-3	CASSYSEGGNTIYF
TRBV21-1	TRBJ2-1	CASSDPPKGRLVRQFF
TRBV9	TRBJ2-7	CASSFGPTGEQYF
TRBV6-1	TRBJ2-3	CASSVGLAGTGATQYF
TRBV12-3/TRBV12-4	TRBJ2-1	CASSFGGRSPSYNEQFF
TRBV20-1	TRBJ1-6	CSASTTGVSPLHF
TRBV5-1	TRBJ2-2	CASSFEGYTGELFF
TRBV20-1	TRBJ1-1	CSAPQEGHIGRRAFF
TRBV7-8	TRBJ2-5	CASSLSRRGWETQYF
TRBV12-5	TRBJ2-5	CASALGLAGRGETQYF
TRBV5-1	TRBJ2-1	CASSHSGGAVEQFF